Listed here are 2 T cell receptor beta chains from one sample, sequenced in a study of blood T cell repertoires in COVID-19. Generated by immunoSEQ multiplex PCR, the TCRdb table keeps only in-frame clones and is missing some. The sample has fewer than 350,000 clones, about 85% seen once. The sequenced material came from peripheral blood. These receptor sequences come from a woman in her 50s with active or convalescent COVID-19.

This sequence joins TRBV6-2 or TRBV6-3 and TRBJ2-5; TRBD2 might be the D (6 bases). The length of the CDR3 is 14 residues. Trimming took 3 bases from V and 0 from J, leaving 8 bases between them. Germline assignment: CDR1 MNHEY and CDR2 SVGEGT. The CDR3 is CASSYLADQETQYF. CDR3 sequence (DNA): TGTGCCAGCAGTTATTTAGCGGACCAAGAGACCCAGTACTTC.

The J gene is TRBJ2-7, the V gene TRBV11-3, with 10 bases lining up with TRBD2. V dropped 5 bases and J dropped 2; count of bases not matched to a gene: 9. The CDR3 extends over 16 amino acids. Germline loops: CDR1 SGHNT, CDR2 YENEEA. The CDR3 loop is CASSPTGLAGAYEQYF. The CDR3 DNA reads as TGTGCCAGCAGCCCCACCGGGCTAGCGGGAGCCTACGAGCAGTACTTC.